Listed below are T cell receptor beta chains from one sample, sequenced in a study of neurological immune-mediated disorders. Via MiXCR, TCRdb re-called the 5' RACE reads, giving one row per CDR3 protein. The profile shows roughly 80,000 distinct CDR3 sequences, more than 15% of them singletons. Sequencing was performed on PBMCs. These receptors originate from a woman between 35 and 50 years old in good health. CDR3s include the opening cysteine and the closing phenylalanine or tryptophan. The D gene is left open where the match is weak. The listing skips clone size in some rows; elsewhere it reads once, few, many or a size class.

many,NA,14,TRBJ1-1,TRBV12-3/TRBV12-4,TGTGCCAGCAGTTCCTCACAGGGGAACACTGAAGCTTTCTTT,CASSSSQGNTEAFF
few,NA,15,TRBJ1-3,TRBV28,TGTGCCAGCAGCTTGGGAGGAGGGACTGGGAACACCATATATTTT,CASSLGGGTGNTIYF
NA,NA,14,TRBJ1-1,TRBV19,TGTGCCAGTAGTATGGCGGGGATGAACACTGAAGCTTTCTTT,CASSMAGMNTEAFF
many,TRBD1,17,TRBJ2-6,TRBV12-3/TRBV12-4,TGTGCCAGCAGTTCCTCGGACAGGGCCTCTGGGGCCAACGTCCTGACTTTC,CASSSSDRASGANVLTF
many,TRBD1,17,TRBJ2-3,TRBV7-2,TGTGCCAGCAGCCGCTCATCGGGGACAGGGGGCGAATATACGCAGTATTTT,CASSRSSGTGGEYTQYF
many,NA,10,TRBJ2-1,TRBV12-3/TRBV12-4,TGTGCCAGCAGTTCGGGTGAGCAGTTCTTC,CASSSGEQFF
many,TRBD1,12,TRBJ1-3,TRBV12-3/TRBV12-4,TGTGCTCTGACGGGACAGGGGAACACCATATATTTT,CALTGQGNTIYF
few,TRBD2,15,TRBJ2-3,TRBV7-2,TGTGCCAGCAGCTCCCTAGCGGGGGGGCAAGATACGCAGTATTTT,CASSSLAGGQDTQYF
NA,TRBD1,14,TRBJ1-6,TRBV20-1,TGCAGTGCCGCGCCCCGGGACAGAACTTCACCCCTCCACTTT,CSAAPRDRTSPLHF
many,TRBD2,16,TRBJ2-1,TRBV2,TGTGCCAGCAGGAAAAGCAGCGGGGGGGATTACAATGAGCAGTTCTTC,CASRKSSGGDYNEQFF
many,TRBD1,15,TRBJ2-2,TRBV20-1,TGCAGTGCTTCCGGGACAGGGAGTGACACCGGGGAGCTGTTTTTT,CSASGTGSDTGELFF
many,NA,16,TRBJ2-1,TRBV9,TGTGCCAGCAGCGGGACCCCATGGAGCTCCTACAATGAGCAGTTCTTC,CASSGTPWSSYNEQFF
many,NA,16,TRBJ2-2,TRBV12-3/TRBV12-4,TGTGCCAGCAGCAAGTTCGCCGGGACAAACACCGGGGAGCTGTTTTTT,CASSKFAGTNTGELFF
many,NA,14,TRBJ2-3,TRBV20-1,TGCAGTGCTAGACGGCGGAGTGGCACAGATACGCAGTATTTT,CSARRRSGTDTQYF
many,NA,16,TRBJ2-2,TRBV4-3,TGCGCCAGCAGCCAAGTCACAAGCAGACCGACCGGGGAGCTGTTTTTT,CASSQVTSRPTGELFF
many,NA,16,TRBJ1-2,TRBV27,TGTGCCAGCAGTTTATTACGGGGGGAGGGATTTTATGGCTACACCTTC,CASSLLRGEGFYGYTF
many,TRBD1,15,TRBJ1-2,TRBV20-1,TGCAGTGCTAGAGGTCCGACAGGGCTCAGTGGGGGCTACACCTTC,CSARGPTGLSGGYTF